The 25 T cell receptor beta chains in this list originate from one sample, sequenced in a study of OX40 agonist ivuxolimab in advanced cancers. Some clones are missing from TCRdb's copy, which holds only in-frame ones; the method was immunoSEQ multiplex PCR. The sample lists about 45,000 clones, 85% to 95% occurring once. The sequencing used CD4+ or CD8+ T cells sorted from blood, collected in a trial of the OX40 agonist ivuxolimab. Receptor source: an adult with an advanced solid tumor such as melanoma, head and neck, liver or kidney cancer.

The chain combines TRBV19 with TRBJ2-5; tentatively, D is TRBD2 (5 bases). This CDR3 is 16 amino acids long. CDR1 is LNHDA, CDR2 SQIVND, per germline (reference sequence). Trimming took off 1 base at V and 4 bases at J, with 16 bases between the two ends. The CDR3 DNA reads TGTGCCAGTAGTATAGTCTTCGGACTCCTAGGAGAGACCCAGTACTTC. It yields the protein CASSIVFGLLGETQYF.

CDR3 in DNA: TGTGCCAGCAGCGTAGAAGTGGGGGAATCCTACGAGCAGTACTTC. Translating gives CASSVEVGESYEQYF. The J gene is TRBJ2-7, the V gene TRBV9; the D call may be TRBD1 or TRBD2 (5 bases each). The CDR3 extends over 15 amino acids. V was trimmed by 0 bases and J by 1 base, leaving 11 bases between them. From germline, CDR1 is SGDLS and CDR2 YYNGEE.

The rearrangement uses TRBV18 and TRBJ2-1, with TRBD2 matching over 11 bases. Germline CDR1 KGHSH, CDR2 LQKENI. The V and J ends lost 3 bases and 0 bases, in that order; junction bases with no gene match: 1. CDR3 size: 16 residues. For the CDR3, the DNA is TGTGCCAGCTCACCTCTAGCGGGGGGCTCCTACAATGAGCAGTTCTTC. Protein sequence: CASSPLAGGSYNEQFF.

This rearrangement joins TRBV18 to TRBJ2-5; D possibly corresponds to TRBD2 (5 bases). The J call may be wrong; the DNA end is better matched by TRBJ2-7. The CDR3 has 16 residues. Per germline, CDR1 KGHSH and CDR2 LQKENI. CDR3 protein: CASSPPSMGSSYEQYF. The CDR3 nucleotides read TGTGCCAGCTCACCACCGTCCATGGGGAGCTCCTACGAGCAGTACTTC.

V gene TRBV4-1 combines with J gene TRBJ2-2, with D maybe TRBD2 (6 bases). This CDR3 has 17 residues. Germline CDR1 MGHRA, CDR2 YSYEKL. Deletions cut 0 bases from V and 7 bases from J, with 18 bases between. The CDR3 is CASSQDPALANGGELFF. CDR3 DNA: TGCGCCAGCAGCCAAGACCCGGCGCTAGCGAATGGCGGGGAGCTGTTTTTT.

V gene TRBV28 combines with J gene TRBJ1-2, with a weak D call TRBD1 (6 bases). V dropped 5 bases and J dropped 0 bases, with 10 bases sitting between them. The CDR3 is 14 amino acids. Germline CDR1 MDHEN, CDR2 SYDVKM. The CDR3 region is CASSGGVSNYGYTF. As DNA, the CDR3 is TGTGCCAGCAGTGGGGGCGTTTCTAACTATGGCTACACCTTC.

The chain uses TRBV4-1 and TRBJ2-7; perhaps TRBD1 as D (6 bases). The length of the CDR3 is 16 residues. V gave up 0 bases and J gave up 2 bases, with 14 bases separating them. Germline CDR1 is MGHRA and CDR2 is YSYEKL. The CDR3 protein is CASSQDPRTATYEQYF. The CDR3 DNA is TGCGCCAGCAGCCAAGATCCACGGACAGCAACCTACGAGCAGTACTTC.

The V and J genes are TRBV7-9 and TRBJ1-5; D gene uncertain. CDR3 size: 15 residues. Trimming removed 4 bases at V and 0 bases at J, with 10 bases between. Germline values: CDR1 SEHNR, CDR2 FQNEAQ (reference sequence). The CDR3 nucleotides are TGTGCCAGCAGCTCTATAGCCTATAGCAATCAGCCCCAGCATTTT. Protein: CASSSIAYSNQPQHF.

The gene calls are TRBV5-6 and TRBJ2-1; D ambiguous. With 0 bases removed from V and 10 bases from J, the gap between germline ends came to 5 bases. The CDR3 runs to 11 residues. Germline CDR1 reads SGHDT; CDR2 reads YYEEEE. The CDR3 spells CASSLGSEQFF. DNA for the CDR3: TGTGCCAGCAGCTTGGGGTCAGAGCAGTTCTTC.

The CDR3 reads CAWSVETTSYEQYF. CDR3 coding DNA: TGTGCCTGGAGTGTCGAGACTACCTCCTACGAGCAGTACTTC. The J gene is TRBJ2-7, the V gene TRBV30, with D possibly matching TRBD2 (5 bases). Deletions cut 0 bases from V and 0 bases from J, with 9 bases between. Germline lookup yields CDR1 GTSNPN and CDR2 SVGIG (reference sequence). The CDR3 totals 14 residues.

This chain joins TRBV6-4 and TRBJ1-1, with D hard to call. The CDR3 consists of 14 residues. The ends were cut back, 3 bases at V and 1 base at J, with 9 bases in the middle. CDR1 MRHNA and CDR2 SNTAGT come from the germline V gene. The CDR3 nucleotides are TGTGCCAGCAGTGAGAAGGGAGAGAACACTGAAGCTTTCTTT. Amino acids: CASSEKGENTEAFF.

This sequence joins TRBV28 and TRBJ1-1; 7 bases map to TRBD1. The V gene's germline CDR1 is MDHEN and CDR2 SYDVKM. This CDR3 region has 14 residues. Trimming removed 2 bases from V and 9 bases from J; junction bases left unmatched: 9. The DNA for the CDR3 is TGTGCCAGCAGTTTACAGGGGGTGATAGGGCAAGCTTTCTTT. Encoded protein: CASSLQGVIGQAFF. Using reference TRBV28 and TRBJ1-1 for the parts outside the CDR3, the full variable domain is DVKVTQSSRYLVKRTGEKVFLECVQDMDHENMFWYRQDPGLGLRLIYFSYDVKMKEKGDIPEGYSVSREKKERFSLILESASTNQTSMYLCASSLQGVIGQAFFGQGTRLTVV.

This chain connects TRBV7-9 to TRBJ2-5, with 7 bases fitting TRBD2. The J segment lost 5 bases and the V segment lost 5 bases, leaving 8 bases of the junction unmatched. In germline, CDR1 is SEHNR, CDR2 FQNEAQ (reference sequence). This CDR3 has 14 amino acids. CDR3: CASSHRTSAETQYF. CDR3 nucleotide sequence: TGTGCCAGCAGCCATAGGACTAGTGCTGAGACCCAGTACTTC.

The chain has TRBV5-6 and TRBJ2-3, with TRBD2 matching 12 bases. Germline V gene data show CDR1 as SGHDT and CDR2 as YYEEEE. CDR3 length: 19 residues. Losses at the gene ends were 2 bases for V and 4 bases for J; bases not matched to a gene: 14. The CDR3 DNA follows: TGTGCCAGCAGCTTCACCCTCGGGGCTAGCGGGGGGGAGGCAGATACGCAGTATTTT. Its protein is CASSFTLGASGGEADTQYF.

The chain couples TRBV11-1 to TRBJ2-2, with TRBD2 matching over 12 bases. Unmatched junction bases numbered 1, after V lost 1 base and J lost 1 base. The CDR3 has 17 amino acids. Germline lookup yields CDR1 SGHAT and CDR2 FQDESV (reference sequence). CDR3 sequence (DNA): TGTGCCAGCAGCTTAGGACTAGCGGGAGTGAACACCGGGGAGCTGTTTTTT. Translating gives CASSLGLAGVNTGELFF.

V and J are TRBV29-1 and TRBJ2-7; 7 positions match TRBD1. The CDR3 runs 14 residues. Germline loops: CDR1 SQVTM, CDR2 ANQGSEA. Losses at the gene ends were 8 bases for V and 5 bases for J; bases not matched to a gene: 15. CDR3 loop: CSYLPVGQRDEQYF. CDR3 DNA sequence: TGCAGCTACCTACCGGTGGGACAGAGGGACGAGCAGTACTTC.

This clone appeared a single time. This sequence joins TRBV29-1 and TRBJ2-5; 12 bases line up with TRBD1. Germline-derived CDR1 and CDR2 are SQVTM and ANQGSEA. The CDR3 runs to 19 residues. The V and J ends lost 5 bases and 5 bases, in that order; junction bases with no gene match: 21. The CDR3 bases are TGCAGCGTTCAAGGCCTCACGAGGGAGGGACAGGGGGCCGGGGAGACCCAGTACTTC. Its protein product is CSVQGLTREGQGAGETQYF. Variable domain in full (rest from reference TRBV29-1 and TRBJ2-5): SAVISQKPSRDICQRGTSLTIQCQVDSQVTMMFWYRQQPGQSLTLIATANQGSEATYESGFVIDKFPISRPNLTFSTLTVSNMSPEDSSIYLCSVQGLTREGQGAGETQYFGPGTRLLVL.

The genes are TRBV10-2 and TRBJ2-3, with D perhaps given as TRBD1 or TRBD2 (5 bases each). CDR3 length: 14 amino acids. The germline V gene has CDR1 WSHSY and CDR2 SAAADI. V lost 3 bases to trimming and J lost 4 bases, with 11 bases between them. The CDR3 sequence is CASSDPGSADTQYF. The CDR3 DNA follows: TGCGCCAGCAGTGATCCAGGGAGTGCAGATACGCAGTATTTT.

This clone has only one observation. CDR3 nucleotides: TGTGCCAGCAGCTTAGGGGGACAGTTTAACACTGAAGCTTTCTTT. It codes for CASSLGGQFNTEAFF. This chain joins TRBV13 and TRBJ1-1; 7 positions match TRBD1. V lost 0 bases and J lost 2; bases outside the gene matches: 3. In germline, CDR1 is PRHDT, CDR2 FYEKMQ (reference sequence). The CDR3 is made up of 15 amino acids.

The chain has TRBV7-9 and TRBJ2-5; a possible D gene is TRBD2 (5 bases). The V gene's germline CDR1 is SEHNR and CDR2 FQNEAQ (reference sequence). V shed 5 bases and J shed 2 bases, with 15 bases lying between them. The CDR3 contains 15 residues. In DNA, the CDR3 is TGTGCCAGCAGCGGGAACGGCGGGTGGCAAGAGACCCAGTACTTC. Translation gives CASSGNGGWQETQYF.

The V call is TRBV27, the J call TRBJ2-1; 14 bases match TRBD2. CDR1 MNHEY and CDR2 SMNVEV come from the germline V gene (reference sequence). The trim removed 10 bases at V and 8 bases at J, leaving 7 bases unmatched. There are 14 residues in the CDR3. CDR3 coding DNA: TGTGCCACAAGACTAGCGGGAGGGCCGGATGAGCAGTTCTTC. Its translation: CATRLAGGPDEQFF.

The chain recombines TRBV28 with TRBJ1-3; 10 bases map to TRBD1. The CDR3 spans 16 residues. V lost 6 bases, J lost 2 bases, and 7 bases stayed unmatched. The germline gives CDR1 MDHEN, CDR2 SYDVKM. CDR3: CASRGRDRGPGNTIYF. The CDR3 DNA follows: TGTGCCAGCAGGGGAAGAGACAGGGGGCCTGGAAACACCATATATTTT.

The chain links TRBV1 to TRBJ2-3; TRBD2 is taken as the D call from the table, unchecked against the DNA. TRBV1 is annotated as a pseudogene. This CDR3 has 18 residues. The CDR3 DNA follows: TGCACCAGCAGCCAAGACCCGGGAGGCATCTCGGACACAGATACGCAGTATTTT. Its translation: CTSSQDPGGISDTDTQYF.

The chain carries TRBV7-2 and TRBJ2-4, with 13 bases matching TRBD2. V was clipped by 4 bases and J by 0 bases; unmatched bases: 9. Germline assignment: CDR1 SGHTA and CDR2 FQGNSA. The CDR3 totals 19 residues. The CDR3 loop is CASSYRRLAGGLAKNIQYF. The CDR3 bases are TGTGCCAGCAGCTACCGGAGACTAGCGGGAGGATTAGCCAAAAACATTCAGTACTTC.

The J gene is TRBJ2-1, the V gene TRBV28; tentatively, D is TRBD1 or TRBD2 (5 bases each). V was cut by 3 bases and J by 10 bases, with 10 bases left in between. Germline V gene lookup returns CDR1 MDHEN and CDR2 SYDVKM. The CDR3 extends over 12 amino acids. The CDR3 DNA reads TGTGCCAGCAGTTTTTGGGGGACGGAGCAGTTCTTC. Translated: CASSFWGTEQFF.